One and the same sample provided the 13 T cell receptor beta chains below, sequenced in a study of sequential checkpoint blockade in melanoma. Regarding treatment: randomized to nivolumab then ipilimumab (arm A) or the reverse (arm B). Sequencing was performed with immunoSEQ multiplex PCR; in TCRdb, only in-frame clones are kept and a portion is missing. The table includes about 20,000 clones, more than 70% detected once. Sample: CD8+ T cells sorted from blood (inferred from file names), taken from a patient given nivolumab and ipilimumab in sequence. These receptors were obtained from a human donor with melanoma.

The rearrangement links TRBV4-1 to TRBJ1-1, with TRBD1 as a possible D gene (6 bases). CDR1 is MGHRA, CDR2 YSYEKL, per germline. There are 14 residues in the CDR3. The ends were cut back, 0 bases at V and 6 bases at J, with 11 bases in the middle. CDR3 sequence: CASSQERAGAEAFF. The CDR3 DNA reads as TGCGCCAGCAGCCAAGAGCGGGCAGGGGCTGAAGCTTTCTTT.

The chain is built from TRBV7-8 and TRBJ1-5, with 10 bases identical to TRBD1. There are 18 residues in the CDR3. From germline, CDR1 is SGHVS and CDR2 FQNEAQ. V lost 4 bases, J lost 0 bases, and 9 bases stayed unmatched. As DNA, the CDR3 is TGTGCCAGCAGCTCCTCCGGGACAGGGGATTATAGCAATCAGCCCCAGCATTTT. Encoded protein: CASSSSGTGDYSNQPQHF.

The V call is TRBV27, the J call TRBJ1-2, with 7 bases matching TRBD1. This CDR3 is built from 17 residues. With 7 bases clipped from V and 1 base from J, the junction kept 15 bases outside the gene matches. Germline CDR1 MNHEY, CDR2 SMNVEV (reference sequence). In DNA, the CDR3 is TGTGCCAGCACCGCCTCAAGTACAGGGGCGTATAACTATGGCTACACCTTC. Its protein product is CASTASSTGAYNYGYTF.

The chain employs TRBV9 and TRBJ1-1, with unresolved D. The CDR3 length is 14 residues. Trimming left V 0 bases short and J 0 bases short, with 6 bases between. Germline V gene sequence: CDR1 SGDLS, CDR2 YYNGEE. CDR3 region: CASSVDTVNTEAFF. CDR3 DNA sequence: TGTGCCAGCAGCGTAGATACAGTGAACACTGAAGCTTTCTTT.

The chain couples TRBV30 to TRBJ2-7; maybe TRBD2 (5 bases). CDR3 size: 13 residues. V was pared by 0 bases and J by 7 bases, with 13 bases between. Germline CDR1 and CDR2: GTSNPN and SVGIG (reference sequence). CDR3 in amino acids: CAWSVHGGREQYF. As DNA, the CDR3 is TGTGCCTGGAGTGTACATGGCGGGCGGGAGCAGTACTTC.

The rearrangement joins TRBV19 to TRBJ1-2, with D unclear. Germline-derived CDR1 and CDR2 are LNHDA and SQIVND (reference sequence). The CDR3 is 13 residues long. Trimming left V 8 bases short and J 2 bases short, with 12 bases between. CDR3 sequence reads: CASLDGSNYGYTF. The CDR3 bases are TGTGCCAGTCTCGACGGGAGCAACTATGGCTACACCTTC.

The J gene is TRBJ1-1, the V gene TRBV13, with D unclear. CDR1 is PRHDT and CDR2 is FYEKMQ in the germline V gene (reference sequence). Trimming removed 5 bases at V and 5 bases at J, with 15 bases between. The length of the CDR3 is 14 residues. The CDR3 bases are TGTGCCAGCAGCACACAGCGGGAGAGTACTGAAGCTTTCTTT. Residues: CASSTQRESTEAFF.

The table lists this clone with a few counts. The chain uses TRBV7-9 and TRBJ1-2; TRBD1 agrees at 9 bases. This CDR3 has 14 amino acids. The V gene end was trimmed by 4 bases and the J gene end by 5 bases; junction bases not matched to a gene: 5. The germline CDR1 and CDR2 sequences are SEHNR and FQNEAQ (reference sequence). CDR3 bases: TGTGCCAGCAGCTATCCGGGACAGGGATATGGCTACACCTTC. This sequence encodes CASSYPGQGYGYTF.

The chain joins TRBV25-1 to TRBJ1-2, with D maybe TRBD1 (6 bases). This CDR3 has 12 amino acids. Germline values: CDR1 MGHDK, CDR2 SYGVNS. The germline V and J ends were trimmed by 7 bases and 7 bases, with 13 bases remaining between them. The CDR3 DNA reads TGTGCCAGCACCGACAGGACGGCTGGCTACACCTTC. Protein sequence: CASTDRTAGYTF.

CDR3 DNA: TGTGCCAGCAGTTACGCGGGCTCTGGAAACACCATATATTTT. This sequence encodes CASSYAGSGNTIYF. The V gene is TRBV6-5, the J gene TRBJ1-3, with no clear D. The germline CDR1 and CDR2 sequences are MNHEY and SVGAGI. V was shortened by 2 bases and J by 0 bases, with 5 bases between the two germline ends. CDR3 size: 14 residues.

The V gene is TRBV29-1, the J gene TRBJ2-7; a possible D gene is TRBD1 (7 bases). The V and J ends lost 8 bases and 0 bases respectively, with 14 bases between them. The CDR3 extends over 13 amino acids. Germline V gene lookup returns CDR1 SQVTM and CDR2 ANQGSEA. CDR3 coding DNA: TGCAGCTTCGCGGGACAGACCTCCTACGAGCAGTACTTC. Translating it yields CSFAGQTSYEQYF.

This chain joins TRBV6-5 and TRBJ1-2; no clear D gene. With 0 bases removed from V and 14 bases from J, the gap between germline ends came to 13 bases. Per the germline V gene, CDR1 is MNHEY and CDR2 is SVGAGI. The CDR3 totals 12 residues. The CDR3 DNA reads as TGTGCCAGCAGTTACTCCGGACTGCGCCCTACCTTC. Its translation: CASSYSGLRPTF.

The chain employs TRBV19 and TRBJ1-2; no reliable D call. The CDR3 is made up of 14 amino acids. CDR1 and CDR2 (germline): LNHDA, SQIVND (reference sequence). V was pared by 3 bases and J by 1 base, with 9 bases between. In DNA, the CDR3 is TGTGCCAGTAGTATTGGGCAGAATAACTATGGCTACACCTTC. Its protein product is CASSIGQNNYGYTF.